The next 20 T cell receptor beta chains were all read from a single sample in a study of shared clonotypes between healthy human individuals. The naive CD8 population came from CD45RO-negative cells selected for CCR7, without terminally differentiated effector memory CD45RA+ cells. Profiling relied on immunoSEQ multiplex PCR, and the TCRdb table lists in-frame clones only, not all of them. The data show approximately 600,000 clones, 85% to 95% seen once. Sample: naive CD8+ T cells sorted from blood. These receptors were taken from a woman aged 25 to 45 in good health.

The chain uses TRBV7-9 and TRBJ1-1, with a possible D match to TRBD1 (5 bases). The germline V gene has CDR1 SEHNR and CDR2 FQNEAQ (reference sequence). Trimming left V 5 bases short and J 2 bases short, with 12 bases between. This CDR3 has 14 residues. The CDR3 DNA reads TGTGCCAGCAGCATCCTCGGGGACAACACTGAAGCTTTCTTT. Translating gives CASSILGDNTEAFF. Drawing the rest from reference TRBV7-9 and TRBJ1-1, the complete variable domain is DTGVSQNPRHKITKRGQNVTFRCDPISEHNRLYWYRQTLGQGPEFLTYFQNEAQLEKSRLLSDRFSAERPKGSFSTLEIQRTEQGDSAMYLCASSILGDNTEAFFGQGTRLTVV.

J is TRBJ1-5 and V is TRBV2; D is ambiguous. Germline V gene data show CDR1 as SNHLY and CDR2 as FYNNEI. The CDR3 loop spans 15 amino acids. Trimming pared 7 bases from V and 0 bases from J, leaving 13 bases between. CDR3 amino acids: CASNPTAYSNQPQHF. In nucleotides, the CDR3 is TGTGCCAGCAACCCGACCGCGTATAGCAATCAGCCCCAGCATTTT.

This clone was detected only once. The rearrangement uses TRBV9 and TRBJ2-1, with D unclear. In germline, CDR1 is SGDLS, CDR2 YYNGEE. Trimming took 1 base from V and 2 from J, leaving 13 bases between them. The CDR3 has 16 amino acids. The CDR3 DNA is TGTGCCAGCAGCGTAAGCTGGAACGGAGCCTACAATGAGCAGTTCTTC. This sequence encodes CASSVSWNGAYNEQFF.

This clone appeared once. The chain is built from TRBV28 and TRBJ2-7; tentatively, D is TRBD1 or TRBD2 (5 bases each). This CDR3 has 15 residues. Germline-derived CDR1 and CDR2 are MDHEN and SYDVKM. V lost 5 bases, J lost 0 bases, and 14 bases lay in between. CDR3 protein: CASSRWDGSSYEQYF. CDR3 bases: TGTGCCAGCAGTCGTTGGGACGGCTCCTCCTACGAGCAGTACTTC.

J is TRBJ1-2 and V is TRBV2; D might be TRBD1 (5 bases). Trimming stripped 10 bases from V and 6 bases from J, with 18 bases between. Germline CDR1 is SNHLY and CDR2 is FYNNEI. The CDR3 sequence is 13 residues long. This chain's CDR3 is CANGPFGGNGYTF. Written as DNA, the CDR3 is TGTGCCAACGGACCATTCGGGGGGAATGGCTACACCTTC.

CDR3 in amino acids: CASSLNLGESSYEQYF. In DNA, the CDR3 is TGTGCCAGCAGTTTAAATCTTGGGGAGAGCTCCTACGAGCAGTACTTC. The chain employs TRBV28 and TRBJ2-7; tentatively, D is TRBD2 (5 bases). Germline loops: CDR1 MDHEN, CDR2 SYDVKM. V was cut by 2 bases and J by 0 bases, with 14 bases left in between. CDR3 length: 16 amino acids.

The chain couples TRBV25-1 to TRBJ1-4; 7 nucleotides align to TRBD1. CDR3 length equals 15 residues. Trimming took 2 bases from V and 4 from J; bases not matched to a gene: 4. In germline, CDR1 is MGHDK, CDR2 SYGVNS. This chain's CDR3 is CASSEGQAINEKLFF. CDR3 DNA sequence: TGTGCCAGCAGTGAAGGACAGGCGATTAATGAAAAACTGTTTTTT.

The J gene is TRBJ1-5, the V gene TRBV6-5; D unresolved. The V and J ends lost 8 bases and 2 bases respectively, with 7 bases between them. This CDR3 spans 12 amino acids. Germline CDR1 and CDR2: MNHEY and SVGAGI. CDR3 in amino acids: CASGMGNQPQHF. CDR3 sequence (DNA): TGTGCCAGCGGGATGGGCAATCAGCCCCAGCATTTT.

The chain couples TRBV10-1 to TRBJ2-3; 9 nucleotides match TRBD1. The CDR3 runs 15 residues. With 3 bases clipped from V and 2 bases from J, the junction kept 3 bases outside the gene matches. Germline assignment: CDR1 WNHNN and CDR2 SYGVQD (reference sequence). CDR3 residues: CASSDDRGVTDTQYF. The CDR3 DNA reads TGCGCCAGCAGTGATGACAGGGGGGTCACAGATACGCAGTATTTT.

This sequence joins TRBV10-3 and TRBJ2-2; no definite D call. Trimming left V 10 bases short and J 6 bases short, with 12 bases between. Germline V gene lookup returns CDR1 ENHRY and CDR2 SYGVKD. The CDR3 consists of 12 residues. The CDR3 coding sequence is TGTGCCAACGACGGCAGCCCCGGGGAGCTGTTTTTT. Translation: CANDGSPGELFF.

The chain recombines TRBV25-1 with TRBJ1-2; a weak D match, TRBD1 (6 bases). The V end lost 0 bases, the J end lost 2 bases, and 13 bases lay between the germline ends. The CDR3 is 16 amino acids. Looked up from germline, CDR1 is MGHDK and CDR2 is SYGVNS. The CDR3 DNA reads as TGTGCCAGCAGTGAATATTCAGGGGAAAGGAACTATGGCTACACCTTC. It codes for CASSEYSGERNYGYTF.

J is TRBJ1-3 and V is TRBV28, with 7 bases fitting TRBD1. The CDR3 totals 20 residues. The J segment lost 0 bases and the V segment lost 2 bases, leaving 16 bases of the junction unmatched. In germline, CDR1 is MDHEN, CDR2 SYDVKM. CDR3 in amino acids: CASSLLETQGHLNSGNTIYF. The CDR3 DNA reads as TGTGCCAGCAGTTTACTCGAAACACAGGGGCACCTTAACTCTGGAAACACCATATATTTT.

The rearrangement uses TRBV19 and TRBJ1-5; the D is unclear. This CDR3 is built from 18 residues. The germline V gene encodes CDR1 LNHDA and CDR2 SQIVND (reference sequence). Trimming pared 0 bases from V and 3 bases from J, leaving 18 bases between. The CDR3 protein is CASSIDRFRGSLNQPQHF. CDR3 sequence (DNA): TGTGCCAGTAGTATAGATCGGTTTCGGGGATCGCTCAATCAGCCCCAGCATTTT. Based on the CDR3 plus reference TRBV19 and TRBJ1-5, the full variable domain is DGGITQSPKYLFRKEGQNVTLSCEQNLNHDAMYWYRQDPGQGLRLIYYSQIVNDFQKGDIAEGYSVSREKKESFPLTVTSAQKNPTAFYLCASSIDRFRGSLNQPQHFGDGTRLSIL.

The chain combines TRBV6-5 with TRBJ1-1, with 8 bases fitting TRBD1. This CDR3 is 14 amino acids long. Germline V gives CDR1 MNHEY, CDR2 SVGAGI. The J segment lost 6 bases and the V segment lost 6 bases, leaving 9 bases of the junction unmatched. The CDR3 coding sequence is TGTGCCAGCAGACCCGGACAGGGCTTCCCTGAAGCTTTCTTT. Translating it yields CASRPGQGFPEAFF.

V is TRBV6-1 and J is TRBJ2-5, with TRBD2 as a possible D gene (6 bases). Per the germline V gene, CDR1 is MNHNS and CDR2 is SASEGT. The CDR3 spans 14 residues. V lost 3 bases and J lost 6, with 14 bases in between. The CDR3 region is CASSDWQGGQTQYF. CDR3 nucleotides: TGTGCCAGCAGTGACTGGCAGGGAGGACAGACCCAGTACTTC.

CDR3 nucleotides: TGCAGCGTTGGAAGCGGGAGGACCCCCTACGAGCAGTACTTC. The encoded protein is CSVGSGRTPYEQYF. The chain links TRBV29-1 to TRBJ2-7; TRBD2 aligns across 9 bases. This CDR3 is 14 amino acids long. CDR1 and CDR2 from the germline V gene are SQVTM and ANQGSEA. V dropped 4 bases and J dropped 2; count of bases not matched to a gene: 6.

This clone came up once. The J gene is TRBJ1-1, the V gene TRBV6-5; D is perhaps TRBD1 (5 bases). V lost 7 bases and J lost 1, with 13 bases in between. CDR1 is MNHEY and CDR2 is SVGAGI in the germline V gene. The length of the CDR3 is 14 residues. The CDR3 sequence: CASMVWTPNTEAFF. CDR3 nucleotide sequence: TGTGCCAGCATGGTTTGGACACCGAACACTGAAGCTTTCTTT.

The chain joins TRBV6-5 to TRBJ1-4; a weak D match, TRBD1 (5 bases). From germline, CDR1 is MNHEY and CDR2 SVGAGI. This CDR3 spans 14 amino acids. Between the trimmed V and J ends, which lost 2 bases and 4 bases, there was a span of 8 bases. CDR3 DNA: TGTGCCAGCAGTTACGGGACCATTAATGAAAAACTGTTTTTT. It encodes CASSYGTINEKLFF.

The chain combines TRBV12-2 with TRBJ2-7; the table calls TRBD1, which could not be checked here. TRBV12-2 is designated a pseudogene. CDR3 size: 15 residues. CDR3 sequence (DNA): TGTGCAAGTCGCAAAAGGGACAGGGGGTACGAAGAGCAGTACTTC. The encoded protein is CASRKRDRGYEEQYF.

This chain connects TRBV7-9 to TRBJ2-1; TRBD1 matches 8 bases. CDR1 and CDR2 from the germline V gene are SEHNR and FQNEAQ (reference sequence). Unmatched junction bases numbered 14, after V lost 7 bases and J lost 9 bases. The length of the CDR3 is 15 residues. The CDR3 is CASNFMRQGWGEQFF. The CDR3 DNA is TGTGCCAGCAACTTTATGAGACAGGGGTGGGGTGAGCAGTTCTTC. Drawing the rest from reference TRBV7-9 and TRBJ2-1, the complete variable domain is DTGVSQNPRHKITKRGQNVTFRCDPISEHNRLYWYRQTLGQGPEFLTYFQNEAQLEKSRLLSDRFSAERPKGSFSTLEIQRTEQGDSAMYLCASNFMRQGWGEQFFGPGTRLTVL.